The 30 T cell receptor beta chains listed next were all sequenced from one sample in a study of OX40 agonist ivuxolimab in advanced cancers. The repertoire was sequenced with immunoSEQ multiplex PCR; TCRdb's copy has only in-frame clones and lacks some. This sample yields around 94,000 clones, of which about nine tenths are seen a single time; 0.3% to 0.35% belongs to the top ten. Sample: CD4+ or CD8+ T cells sorted from blood, taken in a trial of the OX40 agonist ivuxolimab. The receptors come from an adult with an advanced solid tumor such as melanoma, head and neck, liver or kidney cancer.

The V and J genes are TRBV6-6 and TRBJ1-5; D gene unclear. This CDR3 comprises 14 residues. The V end was cut by 2 bases, the J end by 1 base, with 6 bases between. The V gene's germline CDR1 is MNHNY and CDR2 SVGAGI (reference sequence). DNA for the CDR3: TGTGCCAGCAGTTACGGCAGAAGCAATCAGCCCCAGCATTTT. Translating gives CASSYGRSNQPQHF.

The genes are TRBV23-1 and TRBJ1-1; TRBD1 is a possible D gene (5 bases). TRBV23-1 is known as an ORF, though its function is uncertain. The CDR3 length is 12 residues. Trimming pared 6 bases from V and 8 bases from J, leaving 13 bases between. In DNA, the CDR3 is TGCGCCAGCAGCTCGAGCCAGGGAGAAGCTTTCTTT. The encoded protein is CASSSSQGEAFF.

As regards this clone: Its ends do not fully match the called genes, so a read error is possible. This chain uses TRBV19 with TRBJ1-6; D ambiguous. Germline CDR1 and CDR2: LNHDA and SQIVND (reference sequence). The length of the CDR3 is 17 residues. The CDR3 here is CASSIRPVGSHNSPLHF. The CDR3, as DNA: TGTGCCAGTAGTATTCGGCCAGTGGGCTCCCATAATTCACCCCTCCACTTT.

The chain uses TRBV27 and TRBJ1-2; no firm D call. Trimming pared 2 bases from V and 8 bases from J, leaving 12 bases between. Germline V gene data show CDR1 as MNHEY and CDR2 as SMNVEV (reference sequence). This CDR3 is 13 amino acids long. The CDR3 region is CASSLRTATGYTF. The CDR3 DNA reads TGTGCCAGCAGTTTAAGAACAGCTACCGGCTACACCTTC.

The V gene is TRBV7-2, the J gene TRBJ2-3; TRBD2 aligns across 12 bases. There are 15 residues in the CDR3. Germline CDR1 and CDR2: SGHTA and FQGNSA. The junction had 7 bases not matched to a gene; V was cut back by 4 bases and J by 8 bases. This CDR3 is CASSSGLAGIATQYF. In DNA form, the CDR3 reads TGTGCCAGCAGCTCCGGACTAGCGGGGATCGCTACGCAGTATTTT.

This clone came up a few times. The chain uses TRBV7-2 and TRBJ1-3; 7 bases are a match to TRBD1. CDR3 length: 15 amino acids. Per the germline V gene, CDR1 is SGHTA and CDR2 is FQGNSA. Trimming cost V 4 bases and J 0 bases; bases outside gene matches: 3. The CDR3 nucleotides read TGTGCCAGCAGCTGGGACAGTGCCTCTGGAAACACCATATATTTT. It specifies CASSWDSASGNTIYF.

The V call is TRBV19, the J call TRBJ2-7; no reliable D call. The CDR3 runs to 14 residues. Looked up from germline, CDR1 is LNHDA and CDR2 is SQIVND (reference sequence). Between the trimmed V and J ends, which lost 3 bases and 2 bases, there was a span of 11 bases. The CDR3 loop is CASSINAETYEQYF. The CDR3 nucleotides are TGTGCCAGTAGTATCAACGCAGAAACCTACGAGCAGTACTTC.

The V and J genes are TRBV2 and TRBJ2-7; D is unresolved. This CDR3 spans 15 amino acids. CDR1 and CDR2 (germline): SNHLY, FYNNEI. Trimming shortened V by 6 bases and J by 0 bases, and 15 bases separated the two germline ends. Written as DNA, the CDR3 is TGTGCCAGCAGGGGCCTGGGCGCCGGCTCCTACGAGCAGTACTTC. Translation: CASRGLGAGSYEQYF.

This clone was seen only a few times. This chain connects TRBV6-1 to TRBJ2-1; 10 positions match TRBD2. Germline V gene data show CDR1 as MNHNS and CDR2 as SASEGT. The CDR3 totals 12 residues. Trimming cost V 6 bases and J 10 bases; bases outside gene matches: 3. CDR3 sequence: CASRAGGREQFF. Here the CDR3 DNA reads TGTGCCAGCAGAGCGGGGGGGCGAGAGCAGTTCTTC.

This chain uses TRBV30 with TRBJ1-1; D remains unclear. Trimming shortened V by 2 bases and J by 10 bases, and 11 bases separated the two germline ends. CDR1 GTSNPN and CDR2 SVGIG come from the germline V gene (reference sequence). The length of the CDR3 is 11 residues. CDR3 in amino acids: CAWSPGILAFF. The DNA of the CDR3 is TGTGCCTGGAGTCCGGGGATTCTAGCTTTCTTT.

The chain links TRBV23-1 to TRBJ2-7; TRBD1 might be the D (6 bases). TRBV23-1 is filed as an ORF, its function uncertain. This CDR3 region has 16 residues. V lost 2 bases to trimming and J lost 3 bases, with 17 bases between them. The CDR3 nucleotides are TGCGCCAGCAGTCAAGGTGGAGGACAGAGAGTCTACGAGCAGTACTTC. Amino acid sequence: CASSQGGGQRVYEQYF.

The chain combines TRBV30 with TRBJ1-2; 9 bases fit TRBD1. The CDR3 contains 14 residues. The trim removed 2 bases at V and 5 bases at J, leaving 6 bases unmatched. Germline V gene sequence: CDR1 GTSNPN, CDR2 SVGIG (reference sequence). The CDR3 nucleotides are TGTGCCTGGAGTCCAACAGGGGGCGGGTATGGCTACACCTTC. Residues: CAWSPTGGGYGYTF.

The chain has TRBV11-2 and TRBJ2-1; 10 bases match TRBD2. CDR1 is SGHAT, CDR2 FQNNGV, per germline. This CDR3 contains 16 residues. V gave up 4 bases and J gave up 10 bases; unmatched junction bases: 13. For the CDR3, the DNA is TGTGCCAGCAGCTCCGGGTGGACTAGCGGTATTAACGAGCAGTTCTTC. Translating it yields CASSSGWTSGINEQFF.

This sequence joins TRBV27 and TRBJ1-1; TRBD1 might be the D (6 bases). The CDR3 sequence is 17 residues long. Germline assignment: CDR1 MNHEY and CDR2 SMNVEV (reference sequence). V dropped 2 bases and J dropped 0 bases, with 16 bases sitting between them. For the CDR3, the DNA is TGTGCCAGCAGTTTAGGGAGGACAGCCACTATGAACACTGAAGCTTTCTTT. Translation: CASSLGRTATMNTEAFF.

V is TRBV30 and J is TRBJ1-4; possible D gene TRBD1, 5 bases. This CDR3 has 13 amino acids. Germline V gene data show CDR1 as GTSNPN and CDR2 as SVGIG (reference sequence). V lost 5 bases, J lost 7 bases, and 14 bases lay in between. The CDR3 DNA follows: TGTGCCTGGGACTCTCGTAGGGGTGAAAAACTGTTTTTT. Protein product: CAWDSRRGEKLFF.

The V and J genes are TRBV5-1 and TRBJ2-2; a possible D gene is TRBD1 (6 bases). The V gene lost 4 bases and the J gene lost 1 base, with 8 bases spanning the gap. Germline CDR1 SGHRS, CDR2 YFSETQ. The CDR3 spans 14 residues. The DNA of the CDR3 is TGCGCCAGCAGCGCGGACAGGAACACCGGGGAGCTGTTTTTT. Its protein product is CASSADRNTGELFF.

V gene TRBV6-1 combines with J gene TRBJ1-2; 9 nucleotides agree with TRBD1. The CDR3 is 13 residues long. Germline CDR1 is MNHNS and CDR2 is SASEGT. V shed 10 bases and J 4 bases; nucleotides not matched to a gene: 7. CDR3 sequence reads: CATSTGGSYGYTF. CDR3 sequence (DNA): TGTGCCACCTCGACAGGGGGATCCTATGGCTACACCTTC.

This clone was observed a handful of times. The chain has TRBV5-8 and TRBJ1-6; TRBD1 matches at 7 bases. The CDR3 contains 13 residues. V shed 3 bases, J shed 7 bases, and the junction held 1 base outside the gene matches. Germline lookup yields CDR1 SGHTS and CDR2 YDEGEE. Here the CDR3 reads CASSSRGNSPLHF. The CDR3, as DNA: TGTGCCAGCAGCTCCAGGGGGAATTCACCCCTCCACTTT.

This rearrangement joins TRBV10-1 to TRBJ2-2, with D tentatively TRBD2 (5 bases). Germline CDR1 reads WNHNN; CDR2 reads SYGVQD (reference sequence). V lost 7 bases, J lost 5 bases, and 11 bases lay in between. There are 13 residues in the CDR3. The CDR3 region is CASNGLITGELFF. The DNA for the CDR3 is TGCGCCAGCAACGGACTTATAACCGGGGAGCTGTTTTTT.

This chain uses TRBV30 with TRBJ1-2, with 7 bases fitting TRBD1. V shed 1 base, J shed 8 bases, and the junction held 7 bases outside the gene matches. The CDR3 loop spans 13 amino acids. Per germline, CDR1 GTSNPN and CDR2 SVGIG (reference sequence). The CDR3 DNA follows: TGTGCCTGGAGTGCCACAGGGGAAGCGGGCTACACCTTC. Translated: CAWSATGEAGYTF.

This clone was detected a few times. V gene TRBV7-2 combines with J gene TRBJ1-1, with D unresolved. The V end lost 6 bases, the J end lost 5 bases, and 13 bases lay between the germline ends. The CDR3 loop spans 13 amino acids. The germline CDR1 and CDR2 sequences are SGHTA and FQGNSA. The DNA for the CDR3 is TGTGCCAGCAGATTTGGAGTGATGACTGAAGCTTTCTTT. Protein sequence: CASRFGVMTEAFF.

V usage is TRBV7-6 and J usage is TRBJ1-1, with D maybe TRBD1 (5 bases). CDR1 is SGHVS and CDR2 is FNYEAQ in the germline V gene. CDR3 size: 14 residues. Trimming took 2 bases from V and 0 from J, leaving 7 bases between them. CDR3 residues: CASSLRGMNTEAFF. CDR3 bases: TGTGCCAGCAGCTTAAGGGGAATGAACACTGAAGCTTTCTTT.

The J gene is TRBJ2-1, the V gene TRBV7-3, with D unresolved. The V gene's germline CDR1 is SGHTA and CDR2 FQGTGA. V was pared by 2 bases and J by 6 bases, with 8 bases between. The CDR3 length is 13 residues. CDR3 loop: CASSLVPSNEQFF. The CDR3 bases are TGTGCCAGCAGCTTAGTACCGAGCAATGAGCAGTTCTTC.

This clone has a handful of counts. The chain joins TRBV5-1 to TRBJ2-1, with D unclear. V lost 7 bases, J lost 2 bases, and 19 bases lay in between. Germline loops: CDR1 SGHRS, CDR2 YFSETQ. CDR3 length: 16 amino acids. CDR3 protein: CASRPPGSNPYNEQFF. The DNA of the CDR3 is TGCGCCAGCCGCCCACCTGGCTCAAATCCCTACAATGAGCAGTTCTTC.

The chain links TRBV7-3 to TRBJ1-1; TRBD1 aligns across 8 bases. Unmatched junction bases numbered 6, after V lost 5 bases and J lost 4 bases. The CDR3 loop spans 14 amino acids. Germline CDR1 SGHTA, CDR2 FQGTGA. CDR3 loop: CASSTTGVGTEAFF. In DNA, the CDR3 is TGTGCCAGCAGCACGACAGGGGTCGGCACTGAAGCTTTCTTT.

The J gene is TRBJ2-1, the V gene TRBV2; TRBD1 aligns across 10 bases. Trimming at V came to 4 bases and at J to 7 bases, leaving 1 base not matched to a gene. CDR1 and CDR2 (germline): SNHLY, FYNNEI. The CDR3 has 13 residues. The CDR3 sequence is CASSGTGGNEQFF. The CDR3 DNA reads TGTGCCAGCAGTGGGACAGGGGGGAATGAGCAGTTCTTC. Using reference TRBV2 and TRBJ2-1 for the parts outside the CDR3, the full variable domain is EPEVTQTPSHQVTQMGQEVILRCVPISNHLYFYWYRQILGQKVEFLVSFYNNEISEKSEIFDDQFSVERPDGSNFTLKIRSTKLEDSAMYFCASSGTGGNEQFFGPGTRLTVL.

The gene calls are TRBV5-4 and TRBJ1-1; maybe TRBD1 (5 bases). The CDR3 has 15 residues. The germline V and J ends were trimmed by 2 bases and 5 bases, with 16 bases remaining between them. Germline CDR1 is SGHNT and CDR2 is YYREEE (reference sequence). CDR3 in DNA: TGTGCCAGCAGCTTCAGGCAGGGCGGGTATACTGAAGCTTTCTTT. Amino acid sequence: CASSFRQGGYTEAFF.

The V and J genes are TRBV5-1 and TRBJ2-1, with 9 bases that match TRBD1. Germline CDR1 reads SGHRS; CDR2 reads YFSETQ. This CDR3 contains 14 residues. Losses at the gene ends were 7 bases for V and 5 bases for J; bases not matched to a gene: 7. In DNA, the CDR3 is TGCGCCAGCGGTGGACAGGGGAGTAACAATGAGCAGTTCTTC. As protein: CASGGQGSNNEQFF.

This rearrangement joins TRBV10-3 to TRBJ1-1; 7 bases match TRBD1. J gave up 3 bases and V 2 bases, and 6 bases lay outside the gene matches. The CDR3 is made up of 15 amino acids. Germline V gene lookup returns CDR1 ENHRY and CDR2 SYGVKD. The CDR3 protein is CAISEEGAPDTEAFF. The CDR3 DNA is TGTGCCATCAGTGAGGAGGGGGCCCCCGACACTGAAGCTTTCTTT.

The chain links TRBV7-8 to TRBJ2-3; 9 nucleotides match TRBD2. In germline, CDR1 is SGHVS, CDR2 FQNEAQ. CDR3 length equals 18 residues. V was clipped by 4 bases and J by 0 bases; unmatched bases: 11. Written as DNA, the CDR3 is TGTGCCAGCAGCTCAAGAAATCGCGGGGGGGCTAGCACAGATACGCAGTATTTT. Amino acid sequence: CASSSRNRGGASTDTQYF.